One and the same sample provided the 26 T cell receptor beta chains below, sequenced in a study of T cell responses to AZD1222 COVID-19 vaccine. The protocol was immunoSEQ multiplex PCR, while the TCRdb copy is restricted to in-frame clones and leaves out a portion. The profile covers about 170,000 clones, with approximately 95% appearing a single time and roughly 3.9% taken by the ten largest. The source material was peripheral blood, sampled on day 0 of AZD1222 vaccination. The source is an adult in good health.

The V call is TRBV10-2, the J call TRBJ2-3, with TRBD2 identical over 9 bases. This CDR3 region has 18 residues. The germline V gene encodes CDR1 WSHSY and CDR2 SAAADI. V gave up 7 bases and J gave up 4 bases; unmatched junction bases: 18. The CDR3 region has the DNA TGCGCCAGCAATCCGGGACTAGCAACGCTATCGCTATCAGATACGCAGTATTTT. It is translated as CASNPGLATLSLSDTQYF.

The chain employs TRBV29-1 and TRBJ1-5; D is undetermined. This CDR3 comprises 14 residues. CDR1 is SQVTM and CDR2 is ANQGSEA in the germline V gene. V was shortened by 4 bases and J by 0 bases, with 10 bases between the two germline ends. The CDR3 DNA sequence: TGCAGCGTTGTGGACTCAAATAGCAATCAGCCCCAGCATTTT. Translation gives CSVVDSNSNQPQHF.

The chain has TRBV3-1 (or the pseudogene TRBV3-2) and TRBJ1-6; no reliable D call. The CDR3 runs to 15 residues. Trimming stripped 1 base from V and 3 bases from J, with 7 bases between. The germline V gene encodes CDR1 LGHDT and CDR2 YNNKEL (reference sequence). CDR3 amino acids: CASSQVLLYNSPLHF. Here the CDR3 DNA reads TGTGCCAGCAGCCAAGTACTTCTCTATAATTCACCCCTCCACTTT.

A few counts support this clone. The chain has TRBV3-1 (or the pseudogene TRBV3-2) and TRBJ2-2; D ambiguous. This CDR3 spans 12 amino acids. Germline V CDR1 and CDR2: LGHDT, YNNKEL (reference sequence). V lost 4 bases and J lost 4, with 4 bases in between. The CDR3 DNA sequence: TGTGCCAGCAGCCGCACCACCGGGGAGCTGTTTTTT. Protein sequence: CASSRTTGELFF.

V gene TRBV2 combines with J gene TRBJ1-2, with D unresolved. CDR3 length: 14 residues. Germline V CDR1 and CDR2: SNHLY, FYNNEI. The germline V and J ends were trimmed by 3 bases and 4 bases, with 12 bases remaining between them. The CDR3 spells CASSEVDGSYGYTF. In DNA, the CDR3 is TGTGCCAGCAGTGAGGTGGACGGTTCCTATGGCTACACCTTC.

This chain joins TRBV5-1 and TRBJ2-7; 10 bases line up with TRBD1. The ends lost 5 bases at V and 5 bases at J; junction bases unmatched: 4. Germline CDR1 SGHRS, CDR2 YFSETQ. The CDR3 spans 13 residues. CDR3 loop: CASRAGQGDEQYF. The CDR3 DNA sequence: TGCGCCAGCAGAGCTGGACAGGGGGACGAGCAGTACTTC. The full variable domain, rest sourced from reference TRBV5-1 and TRBJ2-7, is KAGVTQTPRYLIKTRGQQVTLSCSPISGHRSVSWYQQTPGQGLQFLFEYFSETQRNKGNFPGRFSGRQFSNSRSEMNVSTLELGDSALYLCASRAGQGDEQYFGPGTRLTVT.

The CDR3 spells CASGTEVPNAQFF. CDR3 bases: TGTGCCAGCGGGACTGAAGTGCCAAACGCCCAGTTCTTC. The gene calls are TRBV7-9 and TRBJ2-1, with D tentatively TRBD2 (6 bases). V lost 8 bases to trimming and J lost 13 bases, with 21 bases between them. This CDR3 is 13 amino acids long. Germline V gene data show CDR1 as SEHNR and CDR2 as FQNEAQ (reference sequence).

The rearrangement uses TRBV13 and TRBJ2-7, with TRBD1 identical over 7 bases. The CDR3 sequence is 15 residues long. In germline, CDR1 is PRHDT, CDR2 FYEKMQ (reference sequence). The junction had 9 bases not matched to a gene; V was cut back by 5 bases and J by 2 bases. The CDR3 DNA follows: TGTGCCAGCAGCACCCGGACAGGAGTAACCTACGAGCAGTACTTC. Amino acids: CASSTRTGVTYEQYF.

J is TRBJ2-1 and V is TRBV7-9, with D perhaps matching TRBD1 (6 bases). Germline V gives CDR1 SEHNR, CDR2 FQNEAQ (reference sequence). CDR3 length: 15 residues. V was clipped by 7 bases and J by 2 bases, with 15 bases between them. The CDR3 DNA is TGTGCCAGCACCAGGGGATCAGCTCCCTACAATGAGCAGTTCTTC. This sequence encodes CASTRGSAPYNEQFF.

The CDR3 region is CASSFQGGGSNTQYF. The CDR3 DNA sequence: TGTGCCAGCAGCTTCCAGGGTGGGGGTTCAAATACGCAGTATTTT. V gene TRBV7-6 combines with J gene TRBJ2-3; D may match TRBD1 or TRBD2 (5 bases each). There are 15 residues in the CDR3. Trimming took off 3 bases at V and 7 bases at J, with 17 bases between the two ends. Germline V gives CDR1 SGHVS, CDR2 FNYEAQ. The full variable domain, completed using reference TRBV7-6 and TRBJ2-3, is GAGVSQSPRYKVTKRGQDVALRCDPISGHVSLYWYRQALGQGPEFLTYFNYEAQQDKSGLPNDRFSAERPEGSISTLTIQRTEQRDSAMYRCASSFQGGGSNTQYFGPGTRLTVL.

The gene calls are TRBV5-1 and TRBJ1-2, with D possibly TRBD1 on 6 matching bases. The V end was cut by 0 bases, the J end by 8 bases, with 14 bases between. Germline assignment: CDR1 SGHRS and CDR2 YFSETQ. The CDR3 runs 14 residues. The CDR3 nucleotides read TGCGCCAGCAGCTTGGTTAACAGGGAGCAGGGCTACACCTTC. Translating gives CASSLVNREQGYTF.

The V and J genes are TRBV25-1 and TRBJ1-1; 8 nucleotides agree with TRBD1. CDR1 and CDR2 (germline): MGHDK, SYGVNS. CDR3 length: 13 amino acids. J lost 2 bases, V lost 6 bases, and 2 bases had no gene match. In nucleotides, the CDR3 is TGTGCCAGCAGGACAGGGGCTAACACTGAAGCTTTCTTT. It is translated as CASRTGANTEAFF.

This clone occurred once. The V gene is TRBV24-1, the J gene TRBJ2-3, with 10 nucleotides matching TRBD2. From germline, CDR1 is KGHDR and CDR2 SFDVKD. With V trimmed by 6 bases and J by 2 bases, 16 bases remained unmatched. The CDR3 length is 19 residues. The CDR3 here is CATSQTPGLAGAATDTQYF. In nucleotides, the CDR3 is TGTGCCACCAGTCAAACGCCGGGGCTAGCGGGGGCCGCCACAGATACGCAGTATTTT.

The rearrangement links TRBV6-5 to TRBJ2-3; unclear D gene. The CDR3 sequence is 14 residues long. Germline V gene sequence: CDR1 MNHEY, CDR2 SVGAGI. The germline V and J ends were trimmed by 0 bases and 3 bases, with 7 bases remaining between them. CDR3 in amino acids: CASSYSKGTDTQYF. CDR3 DNA: TGTGCCAGCAGTTACTCGAAGGGAACAGATACGCAGTATTTT.

This chain uses TRBV7-8 with TRBJ1-3; D not certain. The length of the CDR3 is 12 residues. Germline CDR1 SGHVS, CDR2 FQNEAQ. Trimming stripped 2 bases from V and 10 bases from J, with 9 bases between. The CDR3 DNA reads as TGTGCCAGCAGCTTAAGAGAGAGAACCATATATTTT. This codes for CASSLRERTIYF.

The CDR3 DNA reads as TGTGCCAGCTCATTCAGGGCTAGAGGGACAGATACGCAGTATTTT. This codes for CASSFRARGTDTQYF. V usage is TRBV18 and J usage is TRBJ2-3; possibly TRBD1 or TRBD2 for D (5 bases each). V dropped 5 bases and J dropped 3 bases, with 15 bases sitting between them. CDR1 KGHSH and CDR2 LQKENI come from the germline V gene. CDR3 length: 15 amino acids.

The genes are TRBV19 and TRBJ2-7; D not resolved. Trimming removed 3 bases from V and 7 bases from J, with 13 bases in between. This CDR3 comprises 13 residues. Germline values: CDR1 LNHDA, CDR2 SQIVND (reference sequence). The chain's CDR3 is CASSINEAREQYF. CDR3 bases: TGTGCCAGTAGTATTAATGAAGCTCGGGAGCAGTACTTC.

The J gene is TRBJ2-2, the V gene TRBV18; D gene ambiguous. V lost 3 bases, J lost 3 bases, and 14 bases lay in between. The germline CDR1 and CDR2 sequences are KGHSH and LQKENI. The CDR3 length is 16 residues. CDR3 nucleotide sequence: TGTGCCAGCTCACCCGTAATGGCAGATGACACCGGGGAGCTGTTTTTT. This sequence encodes CASSPVMADDTGELFF.

The genes are TRBV13 and TRBJ2-7; 10 nucleotides align to TRBD2. Germline assignment: CDR1 PRHDT and CDR2 FYEKMQ (reference sequence). J gave up 3 bases and V 6 bases, and 8 bases lay outside the gene matches. CDR3 length: 15 residues. In DNA form, the CDR3 reads TGTGCCAGCAGGAAACGGACTAGCGGTAACTACGAGCAGTACTTC. Protein product: CASRKRTSGNYEQYF.

The V call is TRBV6-4, the J call TRBJ2-1; D possibly corresponds to TRBD2 (6 bases). Between the trimmed V and J ends, which lost 4 bases and 1 base, there was a span of 8 bases. The CDR3 sequence is 14 residues long. The germline V gene encodes CDR1 MRHNA and CDR2 SNTAGT. CDR3 sequence: CASSVEGSYNEQFF. DNA for the CDR3: TGTGCCAGCAGTGTGGAGGGGTCCTACAATGAGCAGTTCTTC.

The chain links TRBV7-2 to TRBJ1-5, with TRBD1 identical over 8 bases. With V trimmed by 2 bases and J by 0 bases, 6 bases remained unmatched. CDR3 length: 17 residues. The V gene's germline CDR1 is SGHTA and CDR2 FQGNSA. CDR3 bases: TGTGCCAGCAGCTTAACAGGGGGGTCATTTAGCAATCAGCCCCAGCATTTT. Residues: CASSLTGGSFSNQPQHF. Full variable domain (missing parts from reference TRBV7-2 and TRBJ1-5): GAGVSQSPSNKVTEKGKDVELRCDPISGHTALYWYRQSLGQGLEFLIYFQGNSAPDKSGLPSDRFSAERTGGSVSTLTIQRTQQEDSAVYLCASSLTGGSFSNQPQHFGDGTRLSIL.

With respect to this clone: Other DNA variants within this sample encode the same CDR3. J is TRBJ1-3 and V is TRBV29-1; D not certain. V was clipped by 6 bases and J by 0 bases, with 9 bases between them. Germline V CDR1 and CDR2: SQVTM, ANQGSEA. This CDR3 is built from 13 residues. CDR3 DNA: TGCAGCGTAAAAGCTTCCTCTGGAAACACCATATATTTT. This encodes CSVKASSGNTIYF. Full variable domain (missing parts from reference TRBV29-1 and TRBJ1-3): SAVISQKPSRDICQRGTSLTIQCQVDSQVTMMFWYRQQPGQSLTLIATANQGSEATYESGFVIDKFPISRPNLTFSTLTVSNMSPEDSSIYLCSVKASSGNTIYFGEGSWLTVV.

The rearrangement links TRBV5-3 to TRBJ2-7; D is perhaps TRBD1 (5 bases). TRBV5-3 is noted as an ORF with a role that remains uncertain. CDR3 length: 12 amino acids. The ends were cut back, 4 bases at V and 6 bases at J, with 11 bases in the middle. The CDR3 DNA follows: TGTGCCAGAAGCACGGAAGGGGCCGAGCAGTACTTC. Its protein is CARSTEGAEQYF.

Only one count was recorded for this clone. The chain couples TRBV12-3 or TRBV12-4 to TRBJ1-4; D is uncertain. Trimming shortened V by 6 bases and J by 8 bases, and 7 bases separated the two germline ends. The CDR3 extends over 11 amino acids. This chain's CDR3 is CASSDSEKLFF. The CDR3 nucleotides read TGTGCCAGCAGCGACTCCGAAAAACTGTTTTTT.

A few counts support this clone. The rearrangement links TRBV19 to TRBJ1-2, with D unclear. V was pared by 7 bases and J by 0 bases, with 12 bases between. Per the germline V gene, CDR1 is LNHDA and CDR2 is SQIVND (reference sequence). The CDR3 runs to 14 residues. The CDR3 region is CASTTSGANYGYTF. CDR3 nucleotides: TGTGCCAGTACTACGTCAGGAGCTAACTATGGCTACACCTTC.

This chain connects TRBV10-2 to TRBJ2-5; possibly TRBD1 or TRBD2 for D (7 bases each). Per germline, CDR1 WSHSY and CDR2 SAAADI. The CDR3 runs to 16 residues. V gave up 8 bases and J gave up 1 base, with 20 bases separating them. CDR3 DNA: TGCGCCAGCTGGGGGGAGGGGGCTCAATTCCAAGAGACCCAGTACTTC. Amino acid sequence: CASWGEGAQFQETQYF.